The present TCR beta chain was sequenced within a study of blood T cell repertoires in COVID-19. Overall study: COVID-19 samples, acute and convalescent, were from the United States, Italy and Spain.

Deletions cut 3 bases from V and 0 bases from J, with 14 bases between. The CDR3 totals 17 residues. Germline V gene data show CDR1 as KGHSH and CDR2 as LQKENI. Recruits, aged roughly 18 to 95 years, lived in 24 US areas. Cohorts were determined from participant-reported clinical history. Under the authors' procedure: Researchers report that nucleated cell counts were estimated from reference gene primer amplification. Sequenced by immunoSEQ multiplex PCR; TCRdb stores in-frame clones only, minus some. V and J calls and clone size are those listed in that table; D and trimming were worked out from the DNA. The profile shows approximately 210,000 clones, around 84% of them singletons.

Sequences were obtained from PBMCs or T cells enriched from blood (not recorded which). This clonotype was sampled from a man aged 30-40 years with acute COVID-19. The chain links TRBV18 to TRBJ2-2; D may be TRBD2 (7 bases). The DNA of the CDR3 is TGTGCCAGCTCACCCCCGGGGGGACACACGAACACCGGGGAGCTGTTTTTT. Protein: CASSPPGGHTNTGELFF.